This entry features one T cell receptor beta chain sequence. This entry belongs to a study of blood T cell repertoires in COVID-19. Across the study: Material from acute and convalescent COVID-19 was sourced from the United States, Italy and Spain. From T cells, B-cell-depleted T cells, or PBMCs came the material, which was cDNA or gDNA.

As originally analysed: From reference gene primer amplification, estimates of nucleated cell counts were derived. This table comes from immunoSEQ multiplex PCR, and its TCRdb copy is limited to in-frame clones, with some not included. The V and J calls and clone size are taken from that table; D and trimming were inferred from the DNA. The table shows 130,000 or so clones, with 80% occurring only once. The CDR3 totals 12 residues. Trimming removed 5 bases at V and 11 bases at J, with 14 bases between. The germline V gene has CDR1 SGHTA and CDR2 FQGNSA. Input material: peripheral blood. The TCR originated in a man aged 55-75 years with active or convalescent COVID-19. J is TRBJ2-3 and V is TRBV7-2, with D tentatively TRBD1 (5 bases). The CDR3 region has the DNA TGTGCCAGCAGCCCTGACAGTGGGATGCAGTATTTT. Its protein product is CASSPDSGMQYF.